The rows below give T cell receptor beta chains drawn from one sample of a study of vaccination effects on CD4 cells after COVID-19. Produced via immunoSEQ multiplex PCR; TCRdb's table is partial and in-frame only. The sample lists 50,000 to 70,000 clones, around 79% occurring once. Their antigen targets remain unknown. This specimen consisted of CD4+ T cells from PBMCs cultured without peptide, obtained after COVID-19 vaccination. These receptors were obtained from a human donor who received a COVID-19 vaccine. The CDR3 runs from the conserved cysteine through the conserved F or W. Each record gives: J gene, V gene, clone size, D gene, CDR3 protein, CDR3 DNA. A D gene is named only where the DNA matches it firmly. The size entry is marked missing in some rows and otherwise reads once, few, many or a size class.

J: TRBJ2-3; V: TRBV6-5; size: .; D: .; CDR3: CASHVAGGYEQYF; DNA: TGTGCCAGCCACGTTGCGGGTGGCTATGAGCAGTATTTT
J: TRBJ1-2; V: TRBV3-1/TRBV3-2; size: .; D: .; CDR3: CASSQDHYRGGGTF; DNA: TGTGCCAGCAGCCAAGATCATTACCGCGGGGGAGGCACCTTC
J: TRBJ1-3; V: TRBV18; size: .; D: .; CDR3: CASSPIVDRGNTIYF; DNA: TGTGCCAGCTCACCCATCGTAGACCGGGGAAACACCATATATTTT
J: TRBJ1-3; V: TRBV4-3; size: .; D: .; CDR3: CASSQDIGGLSGNTIYF; DNA: TGCGCCAGCAGCCAAGATATCGGCGGCCTCTCTGGAAACACCATATATTTT
J: TRBJ1-2; V: TRBV5-1; size: few; D: .; CDR3: CASSVGASYGYTF; DNA: TGCGCCAGCAGCGTAGGGGCGAGCTATGGCTACACCTTC
J: TRBJ2-1; V: TRBV5-1; size: .; D: .; CDR3: CASSPVQGPYNEQFF; DNA: TGCGCCAGCAGCCCGGTCCAGGGCCCCTACAATGAGCAGTTCTTC
J: TRBJ1-1; V: TRBV5-6; size: .; D: .; CDR3: CASSLPRNTEAFF; DNA: TGTGCCAGCAGCTTGCCCAGGAACACTGAAGCTTTCTTT
J: TRBJ1-1; V: TRBV6-5; size: .; D: .; CDR3: CASSLVALGFGTEAFF; DNA: TGTGCCAGCAGTTTAGTAGCTTTGGGGTTTGGCACTGAAGCTTTCTTT
J: TRBJ2-2; V: TRBV9; size: .; D: .; CDR3: CASSPVLAANTGELFF; DNA: TGTGCCAGCAGCCCTGTGCTGGCGGCAAACACCGGGGAGCTGTTTTTT
J: TRBJ1-2; V: TRBV6-4; size: once; D: TRBD1; CDR3: CASSAVQGAGGYTF; DNA: TGTGCCAGCAGTGCCGTCCAGGGGGCCGGTGGCTACACCTTC
J: TRBJ2-3; V: TRBV30; size: many; D: .; CDR3: CAWTPGRLDTQYF; DNA: TGTGCCTGGACCCCAGGCCGGTTAGATACGCAGTATTTT
J: TRBJ1-2; V: TRBV5-1; size: .; D: .; CDR3: CASSQGQGFYGYTF; DNA: TGCGCCAGCAGCCAGGGGCAGGGGTTCTATGGCTACACCTTC
J: TRBJ1-2; V: TRBV9; size: .; D: TRBD1; CDR3: CASYRQGFSYTF; DNA: TGTGCCAGCTATAGACAGGGGTTTAGCTACACCTTC
J: TRBJ1-4; V: TRBV18; size: .; D: .; CDR3: CASSRGAEEKLFF; DNA: TGTGCCAGCTCACGGGGGGCTGAAGAAAAACTGTTTTTT
J: TRBJ1-1; V: TRBV6-2/TRBV6-3; size: .; D: .; CDR3: CASSRDTNTEAFF; DNA: TGTGCCAGCAGCCGGGACACGAACACTGAAGCTTTCTTT
J: TRBJ2-2; V: TRBV12-3/TRBV12-4; size: .; D: .; CDR3: CASSLGQGRELFF; DNA: TGTGCCAGCAGTTTGGGCCAGGGCAGGGAGCTGTTTTTT
J: TRBJ2-5; V: TRBV6-2/TRBV6-3; size: .; D: TRBD1; CDR3: CASSYPTDTGDRETQYF; DNA: TGTGCCAGCAGTTACCCGACAGACACAGGGGATAGGGAGACCCAGTACTTC
J: TRBJ2-5; V: TRBV5-1; size: .; D: .; CDR3: CASTRGAETQYF; DNA: TGCGCCAGTACCAGGGGCGCTGAGACCCAGTACTTC
J: TRBJ2-5; V: TRBV27; size: .; D: TRBD2; CDR3: CATGSLAGGPYVLETQYF; DNA: TGTGCCACCGGGTCCCTAGCGGGGGGGCCATATGTATTAGAGACCCAGTACTTC
J: TRBJ2-5; V: TRBV6-4; size: once; D: .; CDR3: CASSYNSFSGTQYF; DNA: TGTGCCAGCAGCTATAACAGTTTTTCCGGGACCCAGTACTTC
J: TRBJ1-1; V: TRBV29-1; size: .; D: .; CDR3: CSVRDEGTEAFF; DNA: TGCAGCGTCAGGGACGAGGGCACTGAAGCTTTCTTT
J: TRBJ1-3; V: TRBV4-3; size: .; D: TRBD1; CDR3: CASSLHSGDRGAGNTIYF; DNA: TGCGCCAGCAGCCTTCACAGTGGTGACAGGGGCGCTGGAAACACCATATATTTT
J: TRBJ2-5; V: TRBV5-1; size: .; D: TRBD1; CDR3: CASSSGQTEETQYF; DNA: TGCGCCAGCAGCTCGGGACAGACGGAAGAGACCCAGTACTTC
J: TRBJ2-5; V: TRBV5-8; size: .; D: .; CDR3: CASSLAAPETQYF; DNA: TGTGCCAGCAGCTTGGCGGCCCCCGAGACCCAGTACTTC
J: TRBJ1-5; V: TRBV6-2/TRBV6-3; size: few; D: TRBD1; CDR3: CASSSLGQGKGQPQHF; DNA: TGTGCCAGCAGTTCCCTTGGACAGGGGAAAGGACAGCCCCAGCATTTT
J: TRBJ1-4; V: TRBV6-5; size: few; D: TRBD1; CDR3: CASMTGQTPEKLFF; DNA: TGTGCCAGCATGACGGGACAGACCCCCGAAAAACTGTTTTTT
J: TRBJ2-3; V: TRBV7-3; size: .; D: TRBD2; CDR3: CASSYRLAGTDTQYF; DNA: TGTGCCAGCAGCTACCGACTAGCGGGCACAGATACGCAGTATTTT
J: TRBJ1-4; V: TRBV28; size: .; D: TRBD1; CDR3: CASSPPGGTTNEKLFF; DNA: TGTGCCAGCAGTCCCCCAGGGGGTACAACTAATGAAAAACTGTTTTTT
J: TRBJ1-1; V: TRBV5-1; size: once; D: .; CDR3: CASKLDPQGNEAFF; DNA: TGCGCCAGCAAACTCGACCCCCAAGGAAATGAAGCTTTCTTT
J: TRBJ1-2; V: TRBV18; size: .; D: TRBD1; CDR3: CASSPVGPGQGNYGYTF; DNA: TGTGCCAGCTCACCAGTTGGGCCGGGACAGGGAAACTATGGCTACACCTTC
J: TRBJ1-5; V: TRBV4-1; size: once; D: TRBD1; CDR3: CASTRTGESRSSNQPQHF; DNA: TGCGCCAGCACCCGGACAGGGGAAAGTCGAAGTAGCAATCAGCCCCAGCATTTT
J: TRBJ2-1; V: TRBV12-3/TRBV12-4; size: .; D: TRBD2; CDR3: CASSLGLAYEQFF; DNA: TGTGCCAGCAGTTTGGGACTAGCATATGAGCAGTTCTTC
J: TRBJ2-1; V: TRBV6-2/TRBV6-3; size: once; D: TRBD2; CDR3: CASSYGLAGGYSYNEQFF; DNA: TGTGCCAGCAGTTACGGCCTAGCGGGGGGTTACTCCTACAATGAGCAGTTCTTC
J: TRBJ1-2; V: TRBV10-3; size: .; D: .; CDR3: CAISGRDTNYGYTF; DNA: TGTGCCATCAGTGGACGTGATACTAACTATGGCTACACCTTC
J: TRBJ1-6; V: TRBV6-4; size: .; D: .; CDR3: CASSDVENSPLHF; DNA: TGTGCCAGCAGTGACGTCGAAAATTCACCCCTCCACTTT
J: TRBJ2-5; V: TRBV15; size: .; D: .; CDR3: CATSSGAIYKETQYF; DNA: TGTGCCACCAGCAGCGGGGCGATTTATAAAGAGACCCAGTACTTC
J: TRBJ2-5; V: TRBV14; size: .; D: .; CDR3: CASSQGMRGETQYF; DNA: TGTGCCAGCAGCCAAGGGATGAGGGGCGAGACCCAGTACTTC
J: TRBJ2-6; V: TRBV19; size: .; D: .; CDR3: CASSRDMSGANVLTF; DNA: TGTGCCAGTAGTCGGGACATGTCTGGGGCCAACGTCCTGACTTTC
J: TRBJ1-1; V: TRBV7-8; size: .; D: TRBD1; CDR3: CASSLGTGGMNTEAFF; DNA: TGTGCCAGCAGCTTAGGGACAGGGGGCATGAACACTGAAGCTTTCTTT
J: TRBJ1-6; V: TRBV3-1/TRBV3-2; size: few; D: .; CDR3: CASSQGNVGNSPLHF; DNA: TGTGCCAGCAGCCAAGGTAACGTAGGGAATTCACCCCTCCACTTT
J: TRBJ1-6; V: TRBV5-1; size: .; D: TRBD1; CDR3: CASSLDRQGTNSPLHF; DNA: TGCGCCAGCAGCTTGGACCGACAGGGAACTAATTCACCCCTCCACTTT
J: TRBJ1-1; V: TRBV2; size: .; D: .; CDR3: CAGTRGWNTEAFF; DNA: TGTGCCGGTACCAGGGGATGGAACACTGAAGCTTTCTTT
J: TRBJ1-1; V: TRBV24-1; size: few; D: .; CDR3: CATSSGTWAEAFF; DNA: TGTGCCACCTCCAGCGGGACGTGGGCTGAAGCTTTCTTT
J: TRBJ2-1; V: TRBV19; size: .; D: .; CDR3: CASSIRGSSYNEQFF; DNA: TGTGCCAGTAGTATAAGGGGGAGCTCCTACAATGAGCAGTTCTTC
J: TRBJ2-5; V: TRBV3-1/TRBV3-2; size: .; D: TRBD2; CDR3: CASRSQGGGAETQYF; DNA: TGTGCCAGCAGAAGTCAGGGCGGGGGGGCCGAGACCCAGTACTTC
J: TRBJ2-3; V: TRBV10-1; size: few; D: TRBD2; CDR3: CASSESLAGRTDTQYF; DNA: TGCGCCAGCAGTGAGTCGCTAGCGGGGCGCACAGATACGCAGTATTTT
J: TRBJ2-1; V: TRBV7-3; size: .; D: TRBD2; CDR3: CASSLNSAVSGGRSYNEQFF; DNA: TGTGCCAGCAGCTTAAACTCGGCGGTTAGCGGGGGGCGCTCCTACAATGAGCAGTTCTTC
J: TRBJ1-4; V: TRBV5-6; size: .; D: .; CDR3: CASSFYAPTNEKLFF; DNA: TGTGCCAGCAGCTTTTATGCCCCAACTAATGAAAAACTGTTTTTT
J: TRBJ1-6; V: TRBV21-1; size: .; D: .; CDR3: CASSKEKSSYNSPLHF; DNA: TGTGCCAGCAGCAAAGAGAAGAGCTCCTATAATTCACCCCTCCACTTT
J: TRBJ2-5; V: TRBV24-1; size: .; D: TRBD1; CDR3: CATSDLRGQGSWETQYF; DNA: TGTGCCACCAGTGATTTGCGTGGACAGGGAAGTTGGGAGACCCAGTACTTC
J: TRBJ1-2; V: TRBV4-3; size: .; D: .; CDR3: CASSRQHETNYGYTF; DNA: TGCGCCAGCAGCCGTCAACACGAAACTAACTATGGCTACACCTTC
J: TRBJ2-1; V: TRBV7-3; size: .; D: .; CDR3: CASSLLGGARNEQFF; DNA: TGTGCCAGCAGCTTATTGGGGGGGGCCCGCAATGAGCAGTTCTTC
J: TRBJ1-1; V: TRBV12-3/TRBV12-4; size: many; D: .; CDR3: CASRGAYTEAFF; DNA: TGTGCCAGCAGGGGGGCGTACACTGAAGCTTTCTTT
J: TRBJ1-2; V: TRBV24-1; size: .; D: .; CDR3: CATSDFVGYTF; DNA: TGTGCCACCAGTGATTTTGTAGGCTACACCTTC
J: TRBJ2-5; V: TRBV19; size: .; D: TRBD1; CDR3: CASSIGQGRIQETQYF; DNA: TGTGCCAGTAGTATAGGACAGGGAAGGATTCAAGAGACCCAGTACTTC
J: TRBJ1-5; V: TRBV20-1; size: .; D: .; CDR3: CSARAGQPQHF; DNA: TGCAGTGCTAGAGCAGGGCAGCCCCAGCATTTT
J: TRBJ1-1; V: TRBV5-1; size: .; D: .; CDR3: CASSLWTGENTEAFF; DNA: TGCGCCAGCAGCTTATGGACGGGAGAAAACACTGAAGCTTTCTTT
J: TRBJ1-5; V: TRBV6-1; size: .; D: .; CDR3: CASSDGTPMVPQHF; DNA: TGTGCCAGCAGTGACGGGACTCCAATGGTGCCCCAGCATTTT
J: TRBJ1-1; V: TRBV2; size: .; D: .; CDR3: CASSVWPNTEAFF; DNA: TGTGCCAGCAGTGTGTGGCCAAACACTGAAGCTTTCTTT